Listed here are 14 T cell receptor beta chains from one sample, sequenced in a study of shared clonotypes between healthy human individuals. Method: immunoSEQ multiplex PCR; TCRdb's copy keeps in-frame clones and lacks some. There are over 850,000 clones in the sample; approximately 78% occur only once, and approximately 0.5% lies in the top ten. Specimen: memory CD4+ T cells from PBMCs. Specified subset: CD45RA-negative fraction. These receptors were collected from a man between 18 and 29 years old in good health. Some clones in this sample may be carry-over from other donors' samples.

The J gene is TRBJ2-1, the V gene TRBV11-2; TRBD2 matches at 8 bases. Unmatched junction bases numbered 15, after V lost 1 base and J lost 10 bases. Germline CDR1 is SGHAT and CDR2 is FQNNGV. The CDR3 spans 17 residues. The CDR3 region has the DNA TGTGCCAGCAGCTTAGTCTCGGCGGGGGGTCCCTTGGCGGAGCAGTTCTTC. It codes for CASSLVSAGGPLAEQFF.

Comment on this clone: The sample has other DNA sequences that encode this CDR3 too. This sequence joins TRBV28 and TRBJ1-2; a weak D match, TRBD1 (6 bases). This CDR3 contains 13 residues. Trimming removed 2 bases at V and 8 bases at J, with 12 bases between. Germline lookup yields CDR1 MDHEN and CDR2 SYDVKM. CDR3 nucleotides: TGTGCCAGCAGTTTAGTACAGGGTGGCGGCTACACCTTC. Amino acids: CASSLVQGGGYTF.

Only a few counts were recorded for this clone. The chain joins TRBV4-3 to TRBJ1-2; D possibly corresponds to TRBD1 (5 bases). This CDR3 is 14 amino acids long. Trimming removed 0 bases at V and 7 bases at J, with 12 bases between. Per the germline V gene, CDR1 is LGHNA and CDR2 is YSLEER. CDR3 residues: CASSQDPGMGGYTF. The CDR3 DNA reads as TGCGCCAGCAGCCAAGACCCAGGGATGGGTGGCTACACCTTC.

This sequence joins TRBV5-4 and TRBJ2-2; 13 bases map to TRBD2. The CDR3 sequence is 18 residues long. With 4 bases clipped from V and 1 base from J, the junction kept 7 bases outside the gene matches. CDR1 SGHNT and CDR2 YYREEE come from the germline V gene (reference sequence). In nucleotides, the CDR3 is TGTGCCAGCAGCCTTGGACTAGCGGGAGCGTTGAACACCGGGGAGCTGTTTTTT. This codes for CASSLGLAGALNTGELFF.

V usage is TRBV15 and J usage is TRBJ2-2; 9 bases agree with TRBD1. Trimming at V came to 5 bases and at J to 5 bases, leaving 3 bases not matched to a gene. CDR3 size: 14 residues. Germline V gene lookup returns CDR1 LNHNV and CDR2 YYDKDF (reference sequence). The CDR3 bases are TGTGCCACCAGCCGGGACAGGGAGACCGGGGAGCTGTTTTTT. Its translation: CATSRDRETGELFF.

V gene TRBV20-1 combines with J gene TRBJ2-7; D unclear. V was shortened by 3 bases and J by 3 bases, with 6 bases between the two germline ends. The CDR3 sequence is 11 residues long. Germline loops: CDR1 DFQATT, CDR2 SNEGSKA (reference sequence). The DNA of the CDR3 is TGCAGTGCTAGGCAAGACTACGAGCAGTACTTC. Protein: CSARQDYEQYF.

V gene TRBV27 combines with J gene TRBJ2-1; D ambiguous. From germline, CDR1 is MNHEY and CDR2 SMNVEV (reference sequence). There are 12 residues in the CDR3. Trimming pared 4 bases from V and 4 bases from J, leaving 5 bases between. As DNA, the CDR3 is TGTGCCAGCAGTTCCCAATACAATGAGCAGTTCTTC. It codes for CASSSQYNEQFF.

This clone has more than one count but fewer than ten. The chain is built from TRBV18 and TRBJ2-7; tentative D call: TRBD2 (5 bases). The V gene's germline CDR1 is KGHSH and CDR2 LQKENI. V was cut by 0 bases and J by 6 bases, with 15 bases left in between. The CDR3 is made up of 15 amino acids. CDR3: CASSPPYGVHPEQYF. The CDR3 DNA follows: TGTGCCAGCTCACCACCTTACGGGGTTCACCCCGAGCAGTACTTC.

The J gene is TRBJ2-6, the V gene TRBV5-4; D perhaps matches TRBD1 (6 bases). Trimming stripped 4 bases from V and 2 bases from J, with 13 bases between. The CDR3 runs to 16 residues. Germline CDR1 and CDR2: SGHNT and YYREEE (reference sequence). The CDR3 protein is CASSIPRGAGANVLTF. CDR3 coding DNA: TGTGCCAGCAGCATCCCCAGGGGCGCTGGGGCCAACGTCCTGACTTTC.

The rearrangement uses TRBV4-2 and TRBJ2-7; 11 bases align to TRBD1. This CDR3 comprises 17 residues. V gave up 4 bases and J gave up 4 bases; unmatched junction bases: 12. Germline V gene lookup returns CDR1 LGHNA and CDR2 YNFKEQ. The CDR3 region is CASSRHTGRDRGYEQYF. The CDR3 DNA sequence: TGTGCCAGCAGCCGCCACACCGGCCGGGACAGGGGGTACGAGCAGTACTTC.

The chain is built from TRBV6-1 and TRBJ2-3; D may be TRBD2 (6 bases). Trimming left V 7 bases short and J 8 bases short, with 16 bases between. CDR3 length equals 13 residues. Germline CDR1 reads MNHNS; CDR2 reads SASEGT. CDR3 nucleotides: TGTGCCAGCACCCCTACTCACGGGAGTACGCAGTATTTT. Its protein product is CASTPTHGSTQYF.

The genes are TRBV6-5 and TRBJ2-1, with a tentative D call TRBD2 (6 bases). V dropped 6 bases and J dropped 3 bases, with 12 bases sitting between them. Germline V gives CDR1 MNHEY, CDR2 SVGAGI. This CDR3 is 14 amino acids long. The CDR3: CASSPGTGYNEQFF. The CDR3 coding sequence is TGTGCCAGCAGCCCCGGGACTGGCTACAATGAGCAGTTCTTC.

The chain combines TRBV5-1 with TRBJ2-5; TRBD1 matches at 10 bases. Germline lookup yields CDR1 SGHRS and CDR2 YFSETQ. This CDR3 is 15 amino acids long. Unmatched junction bases numbered 7, after V lost 4 bases and J lost 4 bases. The CDR3 DNA reads as TGCGCCAGCAGCAAAGGGGACAGGGGTGGAGAGACCCAGTACTTC. This codes for CASSKGDRGGETQYF.

The chain recombines TRBV7-2 with TRBJ2-2, with 10 bases aligning to TRBD2. The J segment lost 4 bases and the V segment lost 3 bases, leaving 5 bases of the junction unmatched. This CDR3 region has 16 residues. The germline V gene has CDR1 SGHTA and CDR2 FQGNSA. CDR3 nucleotide sequence: TGTGCCAGCAGCTTCCTAGCGGGAGCGGGCACCGGGGAGCTGTTTTTT. As protein: CASSFLAGAGTGELFF.